Each of the 13 T cell receptor beta chains below was sequenced from the same sample in a study of T cell changes during pregnancy in multiple sclerosis. Measured with immunoSEQ multiplex PCR; TCRdb has only the in-frame clones, and not every one. This table has more than 90,000 clones, more than 90% appearing once. The material sequenced was peripheral blood, taken in the second trimester of pregnancy. Receptors were obtained from a female donor with multiple sclerosis, enrolled in a pregnancy study.

The rearrangement uses TRBV2 and TRBJ2-1; 9 bases align to TRBD2. V shed 4 bases, J shed 9 bases, and the junction held 7 bases outside the gene matches. Germline CDR1 SNHLY, CDR2 FYNNEI. The CDR3 spans 14 residues. The CDR3 DNA follows: TGTGCCAGCAGTGTATGGCGGGAGGGGGGTGAGCAGTTCTTC. Amino acids: CASSVWREGGEQFF.

The chain couples TRBV4-3 to TRBJ2-7; a possible D gene is TRBD2 (6 bases). This CDR3 comprises 15 residues. V was cut by 3 bases and J by 0 bases, with 12 bases left in between. Germline V gives CDR1 LGHNA, CDR2 YSLEER. CDR3 nucleotide sequence: TGCGCCAGCAGCCAGGGTAGCGGTTTCTCCTACGAGCAGTACTTC. It specifies CASSQGSGFSYEQYF.

CDR3 loop: CASSDIQGLSYEQYF. The CDR3, as DNA: TGTGCCAGCAGTGATATCCAGGGGTTAAGCTACGAGCAGTACTTC. The chain joins TRBV2 to TRBJ2-7, with D tentatively TRBD1 (6 bases). The CDR3 totals 15 residues. Trimming pared 3 bases from V and 3 bases from J, leaving 15 bases between. Per the germline V gene, CDR1 is SNHLY and CDR2 is FYNNEI. The full variable domain, rest sourced from reference TRBV2 and TRBJ2-7, is EPEVTQTPSHQVTQMGQEVILRCVPISNHLYFYWYRQILGQKVEFLVSFYNNEISEKSEIFDDQFSVERPDGSNFTLKIRSTKLEDSAMYFCASSDIQGLSYEQYFGPGTRLTVT.

The gene calls are TRBV4-1 and TRBJ1-2; D unresolved. V was trimmed by 5 bases and J by 6 bases, leaving 19 bases between them. The germline V gene has CDR1 MGHRA and CDR2 YSYEKL. The CDR3 length is 15 residues. The CDR3 protein is CASSYPPGGKNGYTF. Here the CDR3 DNA reads TGCGCCAGCAGCTACCCACCGGGAGGGAAGAATGGCTACACCTTC.

The CDR3 DNA follows: TGTGCCTGGAGTAAATCGCGGGACGGCTCCTACAATGAGCAGTTCTTC. It translates to CAWSKSRDGSYNEQFF. V usage is TRBV30 and J usage is TRBJ2-1; weak D call: TRBD2 (6 bases). The germline gives CDR1 GTSNPN, CDR2 SVGIG (reference sequence). The CDR3 consists of 16 residues. V lost 2 bases and J lost 0, with 14 bases in between.

The chain has TRBV2 and TRBJ1-5; TRBD1 agrees at 9 bases. Trimming cost V 6 bases and J 5 bases; bases outside gene matches: 14. CDR3 size: 17 residues. The V gene's germline CDR1 is SNHLY and CDR2 FYNNEI. This CDR3 reads CASRRPGGQGGDQPQHF. CDR3 DNA sequence: TGTGCCAGCAGAAGGCCCGGGGGACAGGGAGGGGATCAGCCCCAGCATTTT.

This chain uses TRBV4-2 with TRBJ2-5; D is ambiguous. Deletions cut 1 base from V and 1 base from J, with 7 bases between. The CDR3 runs 14 residues. Germline V gene sequence: CDR1 LGHNA, CDR2 YNFKEQ. The CDR3 spells CASSQGRGQETQYF. CDR3 DNA sequence: TGTGCCAGCAGCCAAGGACGAGGCCAAGAGACCCAGTACTTC.

The V and J genes are TRBV7-8 and TRBJ1-5; D perhaps matches TRBD1 (5 bases). Germline-derived CDR1 and CDR2 are SGHVS and FQNEAQ. The CDR3 is 19 residues long. The V end was cut by 2 bases, the J end by 2 bases, with 22 bases between. This CDR3 is CASSLFAFGGAGGNQPQHF. The CDR3, as DNA: TGTGCCAGCAGCTTATTCGCTTTCGGAGGGGCAGGTGGCAATCAGCCCCAGCATTTT.

This clone was counted once. Other DNA variants within this sample encode the same CDR3. This rearrangement joins TRBV9 to TRBJ2-1, with TRBD2 matching 8 bases. The CDR3 is made up of 15 amino acids. V shed 0 bases, J shed 4 bases, and the junction held 3 bases outside the gene matches. Germline loops: CDR1 SGDLS, CDR2 YYNGEE. The CDR3 reads CASSVVLAGYNEQFF. The DNA for the CDR3 is TGTGCCAGCAGCGTAGTATTAGCGGGATACAATGAGCAGTTCTTC. Looking up the rest from reference TRBV9 and TRBJ2-1 gives the full variable domain: DSGVTQTPKHLITATGQRVTLRCSPRSGDLSVYWYQQSLDQGLQFLIQYYNGEERAKGNILERFSAQQFPDLHSELNLSSLELGDSALYFCASSVVLAGYNEQFFGPGTRLTVL.

The chain carries TRBV5-1 and TRBJ2-6, with D maybe TRBD2 (6 bases). The CDR3 runs 18 residues. V was pared by 4 bases and J by 1 base, with 18 bases between. Germline CDR1 reads SGHRS; CDR2 reads YFSETQ. The CDR3 coding sequence is TGCGCCAGCAGCCCGAGACTAGGTTCCCTGTCTGGGGCCAACGTCCTGACTTTC. Encoded protein: CASSPRLGSLSGANVLTF.

This rearrangement joins TRBV7-3 to TRBJ2-3; maybe TRBD2 (5 bases). The CDR3 is made up of 13 amino acids. The germline V gene encodes CDR1 SGHTA and CDR2 FQGTGA. Trimming left V 3 bases short and J 2 bases short, with 6 bases between. In DNA form, the CDR3 reads TGTGCCAGCAGCTTCGGGGACACAGATACGCAGTATTTT. Translated: CASSFGDTDTQYF.

The rearrangement links TRBV20-1 to TRBJ1-1; no definite D call. Germline V gene sequence: CDR1 DFQATT, CDR2 SNEGSKA (reference sequence). The V end was cut by 3 bases, the J end by 2 bases, with 4 bases between. This CDR3 contains 11 residues. The CDR3 region is CSASFNTEAFF. The CDR3 DNA sequence: TGCAGTGCTAGCTTTAACACTGAAGCTTTCTTT.

The V gene is TRBV5-1, the J gene TRBJ2-7; 7 nucleotides align to TRBD1. V was clipped by 4 bases and J by 0 bases; unmatched bases: 7. Per germline, CDR1 SGHRS and CDR2 YFSETQ. The CDR3 length is 15 residues. The CDR3 reads CASSKKTGSSYEQYF. The CDR3 nucleotides are TGCGCCAGCAGCAAGAAGACAGGGAGCTCCTACGAGCAGTACTTC.